This entry concerns a single TCR beta chain. One end of the junction fails to match germline, which may point to a read error. The entry originates in a study of shared clonotypes between healthy human individuals. CDR1 and CDR2 (germline): KGHSH, LQKENI. The CDR3 contains 17 residues. Into CD45RA+ naive and CD45RA-negative memory subsets, the CD4+ cells were split. Genomic DNA of every subset was divided equally among multiple immunoSEQ plates. TCRdb's table, derived via immunoSEQ multiplex PCR, lists solely in-frame clones and lacks some. Altogether 900,000 to 1,200,000 clones are present, approximately 80% being singletons, with the ten largest covering roughly 0.62%.

The receptor was isolated from a man between 18 and 29 years old in good health. Some clones in this sample may be carry-over from other donors' samples. The material sequenced was memory CD4+ T cells from PBMCs. Subset here: CD45RA-negative fraction. The rearrangement links TRBV18 to TRBJ2-3; D tentatively reads TRBD1 or TRBD2 (6 bases each). The CDR3 DNA is TGTGCCAGCTCCCCACAGCGACTAGATGGGGGGCCAGATACGCAGTATTTT. Encoded protein: CASSPQRLDGGPDTQYF.